This entry describes one TCR beta chain. These data come from a study of cytomegalovirus exposure and HLA in healthy donors. CDR3 size: 14 residues. V was pared by 6 bases and J by 0 bases, with 10 bases between. Germline CDR1 reads MNHNS; CDR2 reads SASEGT. In the PCR, 60 Vbeta and 13 Jbeta primers were used. Sequencing was performed with immunoSEQ multiplex PCR; in TCRdb, only in-frame clones are kept and a portion is missing. Among 130,000 to 150,000 clones listed, roughly 80% were seen once. Specimen: PBMCs. This chain connects TRBV6-1 to TRBJ2-3; D is possibly TRBD2 (6 bases). The sequence derives from a man aged 35 to 55 in good health and CMV-seropositive. CDR3 nucleotide sequence: TGTGCCAGCAGCAGAAGCGGGAGCACAGATACGCAGTATTTT. It is translated as CASSRSGSTDTQYF.